This T cell receptor (beta chain) was captured by sequencing in a study of technical replicates of blood from a few donors (dated by TCRdb to the late 2010s). Cut back by 5 bases and 5 bases, the V and J ends lie 12 bases apart. From the germline V gene, CDR1 is SGHAT and CDR2 is FQNNGV. Including the terminal cysteine and phenylalanine, the CDR3 comprises 13 residues. Only the CDR3 portion is preserved as DNA: 39 bases, with reading frame beginning at the first base. Receptors were amplified or captured by the immunoSEQ multiplex PCR assay. This is the immuneACCESS table as TCRdb keeps it, with only in-frame sequences that have V and J called. A part of the clones is gone; compared with another copy, unresolved V genes explain less than half, and the rest is unexplained. Present in this sample are 15,000 or so clones, around 85% of which were seen just once. The leading ten clones occupy roughly 12% of the sample.

In the case of this clone: It has no known antigen specificity. Base qualities are missing; no much larger clone stands one base away.

The sequence derives from a human donor in good health. The chain is encoded by TRBV11-2 joined to TRBJ2-5, with no confidently assigned D gene. The sample consisted of PBMCs. The sequence in DNA is TGTGCCAGCAGCCTCAGCGTCCGGGAGACCCAGTACTTC. Translated, this gives CASSLSVRETQYF.